This section outlines one T cell receptor beta chain sequence together with its context. In the authors' methods: Quantification of nucleated cells was approximated via reference gene primer amplification. The data were produced by immunoSEQ multiplex PCR, yet TCRdb's version contains in-frame clones alone and is incomplete. V, J and clone size are those of that table, while D and trimming were read from the DNA. The sample holds 160,000 or so clones, roughly 80% seen once. The data were obtained in a study of blood T cell repertoires in COVID-19. Study information: Material from acute and convalescent COVID-19 was sourced from the United States, Italy and Spain.

Participants had their cohort set by participant-reported clinical history. Before being deemed recovered, Cohort 3 donors had two negative PCRs, clearance, or symptom resolution. Germline V lookup: CDR1 SGDLS, CDR2 YYNGEE. CDR3 length equals 17 residues. V shed 4 bases, J shed 0 bases, and the junction held 12 bases outside the gene matches. The sample taken for sequencing was PBMCs or T cells enriched from blood (not recorded which). The clonotype comes from an older woman who had recovered from COVID-19. This chain joins TRBV9 and TRBJ1-1; 7 bases agree with TRBD1. CDR3 in amino acids: CASSKGGGAEVNTEAFF. The CDR3 DNA reads as TGTGCCAGCAGCAAAGGAGGGGGCGCAGAGGTGAACACTGAAGCTTTCTTT.